This T cell receptor beta chain was captured in a study of blood T cell repertoires in COVID-19. Study details: The samples span acute and convalescent COVID-19 from the United States, Italy and Spain. Nucleic acid was either cDNA or gDNA, and it came from T cells, B-cell-depleted T cells, or PBMCs.

From germline, CDR1 is SGDLS and CDR2 YYNGEE. This CDR3 region has 18 residues. The V and J ends lost 0 bases and 0 bases respectively, with 17 bases between them. Authors' methods: Nucleated cell counts were estimated from reference gene primer amplification. TCRdb's table, derived via immunoSEQ multiplex PCR, lists solely in-frame clones and lacks some. The DNA was the basis for D and trimming; V, J and clone size are from that table. Altogether about 190,000 clones are present, more than 70% being singletons, with the ten largest covering 2.5% to 3.5%. The chain links TRBV9 to TRBJ2-3; D remains unclear. The clonotype originates from a woman over 75 with active or convalescent COVID-19. Input material: peripheral blood. The CDR3 region has the DNA TGTGCCAGCAGCGTAGGGTGGCCGCCGCTTGGTAGCACAGATACGCAGTATTTT. This encodes CASSVGWPPLGSTDTQYF.